The entry that follows covers one TCR beta chain sequence. Its target is unknown. As for treatment: some 19 received Ad26.COV2.S at low or high dose, single or two shots; about 5 received placebo; per-sample allocation not given. Vaccine and placebo recipients were sampled on day 63 after the first injection. An Ad26 vector carrying the Wuhan-strain SARS-CoV-2 spike served as the vaccine. These data come from a study of Ad26.COV2.S vaccination and SARS-CoV-2 variants. Study observations and caveats: The breadth of spike-specific CD8+ and CD4+ T cell responses after vaccination was reportedly substantial.

Sequenced by immunoSEQ multiplex PCR; TCRdb stores in-frame clones only, minus some. The table records about 260,000 clones, around nine tenths of them present only once. The specimen comprised peripheral blood, sampled in a trial of Ad26.COV2.S vaccine versus placebo. This clonotype was sampled from a person aged 18-65 years who received the Ad26.COV2.S COVID-19 vaccine or a placebo.

The CDR3 bases are TGTGCCAGCAGTTATGTGGGGGTCAGGGATGGCTACACCTTC. It yields the protein CASSYVGVRDGYTF. The genes are TRBV6-5 and TRBJ1-2, with D perhaps TRBD1 (5 bases). This CDR3 has 14 residues. V was trimmed by 3 bases and J by 6 bases, leaving 14 bases between them. Germline V lookup: CDR1 MNHEY, CDR2 SVGAGI.